This TCR beta chain was observed in a study of T cells in Graves' hyperthyroidism and ophthalmopathy. General study findings and limits: Researchers found most expanded thyroid clonotypes above 0.001 in blood as well.

TCR beta CDR3 region amplification was performed from RNA transcripts. A first-round RT-PCR of the TCR CDR3 used the HTBI primer set. One entry per CDR3 protein results from TCRdb running MiXCR on the multiplex PCR reads. This sample carries 190,000 or so distinct CDR3 sequences, roughly 18% of them seen once, and the ten largest clones take around 43%. In its sample, this clonotype was seen many times. No antigen is known for it. This CDR3 comprises 18 residues. Germline values: CDR1 SGHTA, CDR2 FQGNSA. The junction had 17 bases not matched to a gene; V was cut back by 2 bases and J by 5 bases. V gene TRBV7-2 combines with J gene TRBJ1-1; 7 bases align to TRBD1. This TCR came from a man aged 35 to 55 with Graves' hyperthyroidism. Sequenced input: blood. DNA of the CDR3: TGTGCCAGCAGCTTATTCCGCGCCGACAGGGCTGTGCGGACTGAAGCTTTCTTT. This encodes CASSLFRADRAVRTEAFF.